The clone carrying this TCR beta chain occurred a few times. Its target is not known. The data were obtained in a study of naive and memory T cell subsets. Points from the study as a whole: Over 85% of naive TCR sequences appeared only once, unlike memory subsets.

The V and J ends lost 1 base and 8 bases respectively, with 17 bases between them. CDR1 is LGHDT and CDR2 is YNNKEL in the germline V gene (reference sequence). The CDR3 length is 16 residues. The beta constant-region primer was an equimolar mix of two oligonucleotides covering TRBC1 and TRBC2. Four rounds of PCR amplified the ligated cDNA using nested alpha and beta constant-region primers plus SP2. TCRdb reanalysed the UMI-ligation and nested PCR reads using MiXCR and keeps one entry per CDR3 protein. The sample comprises fewer than 9,500 distinct CDR3 sequences, around 28% of which are singletons, and about 61% rests with the top ten.

The TCR originated in a human donor in good health. Sequencing was done on a sample of CD8+ TEMRA cells from blood. The subset: effector memory re-expressing CD45RA, CD45RA+ CD27-. This chain links TRBV3-1 with TRBJ1-4; no clear D gene. The CDR3 here is CASSQGNEGVREKLFF. For the CDR3, the DNA is TGTGCCAGCAGCCAAGGCAACGAAGGAGTGAGGGAAAAACTGTTTTTT. The variable domain in full, with the rest retrieved from reference TRBV3-1 and TRBJ1-4, is DTAVSQTPKYLVTQMGNDKSIKCEQNLGHDTMYWYKQDSKKFLKIMFSYNNKELIINETVPNRFSPKSPDKAHLNLHINSLELGDSAVYFCASSQGNEGVREKLFFGSGTQLSVL.